Listed below are T cell receptor beta chains from one sample, sequenced in a study of T cells expressing NK-cell markers. TCRdb re-analyzed the 5' RACE reads; it lists each CDR3 protein once, without DNA. Its table lists about 450,000 distinct CDR3 sequences. The sequenced sample consisted of blood T cells: a sorted CD56 or NKG2C T cell subset, CD4+ or CD8+ T cells, or bulk PBMC T cells (not recorded which). All receptors derive from a woman aged 18 to 75 in good health. CDR3s include the opening cysteine and the closing phenylalanine or tryptophan. Size values are once, few and many counts, or a class for expanded clones, and some rows have none.

cdr3_aa clone_size j_call v_call
CSAVGPNTGELFF - TRBJ2-2 TRBV20-1
CASSMDRVEETQYF - TRBJ2-5 TRBV12-3/TRBV12-4
CASSSWTSGSGWYEQYF - TRBJ2-7 TRBV12-3/TRBV12-4
CSALPQGNTGELFF - TRBJ2-2 TRBV20-1
CASSFRTEAFF - TRBJ1-1 TRBV7-2
CASSQAPPGTSGGGETQYF - TRBJ2-5 TRBV3-1
CASSQPSGRNTGELFF - TRBJ2-2 TRBV4-2
CSARDAQRQAREQYF - TRBJ2-7 TRBV20-1
CASSVLRETQYF - TRBJ2-5 TRBV7-8
CASSLESSETQYF - TRBJ2-5 TRBV5-6
CSARNFGGGEVDTQYF medium-sized TRBJ2-3 TRBV20-1
CASSHQGTEAFF - TRBJ1-1 TRBV5-1
CAWSGVRGKETQYF - TRBJ2-5 TRBV30
CASSQGGPPGWETQYF - TRBJ2-5 TRBV14